A selection of T cell receptor beta chains follows, all from one sample in a study of T cells after yellow fever vaccination. One entry per CDR3 protein results from TCRdb running MiXCR on the 5' RACE reads. This repertoire shows 350,000 to 550,000 distinct CDR3 sequences, around 19% found once; its top ten account for roughly 19%. This sample comprised PBMCs, obtained before the yellow fever booster vaccination. The receptors shown here come from a man younger than 35 who received the YFV17D yellow fever vaccine. CDR3s include the opening cysteine and the closing phenylalanine or tryptophan. D genes are given only for firm matches. Not all rows give a size; the values are once, few, many and, for expanded clones, a class.

NA	NA	TRBV4-3	TRBJ1-2	CASSPLGNHYGYTF	TGCGCCAGCAGCCCCTTGGGGAACCACTATGGCTACACCTTC
NA	few	TRBV7-9	TRBJ1-4	CASSVGHYEKLFF	TGTGCCAGCAGCGTGGGACACTATGAAAAACTGTTTTTT
TRBD1	few	TRBV5-5	TRBJ1-2	CASSFRDRDLAGYTF	TGTGCCAGCAGCTTCCGGGACAGGGATTTAGCTGGCTACACCTTC
NA	NA	TRBV30	TRBJ2-2	CAWSGGLSGELFF	TGTGCCTGGAGTGGGGGGCTTTCCGGGGAGCTGTTTTTT
NA	few	TRBV20-1	TRBJ2-2	CSARNSRRSYTGELFF	TGCAGTGCTAGAAATTCGAGGAGGTCCTACACCGGGGAGCTGTTTTTT
TRBD1	NA	TRBV6-6	TRBJ1-5	CASRGTVLNQPQHF	TGTGCCAGCAGAGGGACAGTACTAAATCAGCCCCAGCATTTT
TRBD2	many	TRBV4-3	TRBJ2-7	CASSQGGGEQYF	TGCGCCAGCAGCCAAGGGGGGGGCGAGCAGTACTTC
TRBD2	few	TRBV19	TRBJ2-1	CASSIAGAGGSYNEQFF	TGTGCCAGTAGTATAGCTGGAGCGGGGGGAAGCTACAATGAGCAGTTCTTC
TRBD1	few	TRBV6-6	TRBJ1-5	CASRDRVTLSNQPQHF	TGTGCCAGCCGGGACAGGGTAACCCTTAGCAATCAGCCCCAGCATTTT
NA	NA	TRBV11-2	TRBJ2-1	CASSLVQGYSEQFF	TGTGCCAGCAGCTTAGTGCAGGGGTATAGTGAGCAGTTCTTC
TRBD1	many	TRBV12-3/TRBV12-4	TRBJ1-1	CASRWTGGNTEAFF	TGTGCCAGCAGGTGGACAGGGGGAAACACTGAAGCTTTCTTT
TRBD1	few	TRBV5-1	TRBJ1-1	CASRPGTGGLNTEAFF	TGCGCCAGCAGGCCCGGGACAGGGGGCTTGAACACTGAAGCTTTCTTT
NA	NA	TRBV6-1	TRBJ2-2	CASSGVAQGLGGELFF	TGTGCCAGCAGTGGAGTGGCTCAGGGACTGGGCGGGGAGCTGTTTTTT
TRBD2	few	TRBV7-2	TRBJ2-1	CASSLERGGRDEQFF	TGTGCCAGCAGCTTAGAACGGGGGGGCCGGGATGAGCAGTTCTTC
NA	few	TRBV6-1	TRBJ1-2	CASKFRGPYYGYTF	TGTGCCAGCAAGTTCAGGGGCCCATACTATGGCTACACCTTC
NA	few	TRBV6-2/TRBV6-3	TRBJ1-1	CASSLFRTEAFF	TGTGCCAGCAGTTTGTTTAGGACTGAAGCTTTCTTT
NA	NA	TRBV4-3	TRBJ1-1	CASSFRDRMTEAFF	TGCGCCAGCAGCTTTCGGGACCGGATGACTGAAGCTTTCTTT
NA	many	TRBV5-1	TRBJ1-2	CASSLSGYGQGYTF	TGCGCCAGCAGCTTGTCAGGGTATGGTCAAGGCTACACCTTC
TRBD2	NA	TRBV6-5	TRBJ2-1	CASSYSAGGNNEQFF	TGTGCCAGCAGTTACTCAGCGGGGGGGAACAATGAGCAGTTCTTC
TRBD1	NA	TRBV30	TRBJ1-1	CAWSAGTGLNTEAFF	TGTGCCTGGAGCGCCGGGACAGGGTTGAACACTGAAGCTTTCTTT
NA	few	TRBV5-6	TRBJ1-1	CASSLAGTVAEAFF	TGTGCCAGCAGCTTGGCCGGGACTGTGGCTGAAGCTTTCTTT
NA	few	TRBV11-1	TRBJ1-6	CASSPGSYNSPLHF	TGTGCCAGCAGCCCGGGGTCCTATAATTCACCCCTCCACTTT